This note documents a single TCR beta chain sequence. Its antigen is undetermined. The entry originates in a study of metastatic and nonmetastatic thyroid tumors. Study information: Across peripheral blood and tumor or nodule tissue samples taken from malignant and benign thyroid patients, the repertoires were compared with one another.

General observations from the study: In both blood and tumor samples, TCR beta diversity was reported significantly higher for malignant than benign nodules.

Thyroid surgery had not been preceded by any treatment in any patient. The CDR3 is 14 residues long. From germline, CDR1 is DFQATT and CDR2 SNEGSKA (reference sequence). V trimming: 4 bases; J trimming: 3 bases; junction bases outside the gene matches: 6. As originally analysed: The distant-metastasis classifier for papillary thyroid cancer was built from CDR3 differences across clinicopathological groups. TCRdb re-processed the PCR reads through MiXCR. The V and J calls come from TCRdb's annotation, not from the publication. Of approximately 7,000 clones in the sample, approximately 32% were seen once.

This clonotype originated in a female donor with papillary thyroid cancer or a benign thyroid nodule (not recorded which). Some clones in this sample may be carry-over from other donors' samples. The sample consisted of tumor tissue. The J gene is TRBJ2-7, the V gene TRBV20-1, with 10 bases fitting TRBD2. In DNA, the CDR3 is TGCAGTGCTATCGGACTAGCGGACGACTACGAGCAGTACTTC. It is translated as CSAIGLADDYEQYF.